The rows below give T cell receptor beta chains drawn from one sample of a study of regulatory T cells in long-lasting Graves disease. TCRdb analysed the multiplex PCR reads with MiXCR anew, one entry per CDR3 protein. The sample includes 250,000 or so distinct CDR3 sequences, under 20% seen only once; the top ten take approximately 15%. The sample also formed part of further work on T cells in Graves' hyperthyroidism and ophthalmopathy.

Sequenced here: peripheral blood mononuclear cells (PBMCs), sampled at new diagnosis, from a patient treated with antithyroid drugs. These receptors came from a woman in her twenties or thirties with Graves disease. The CDR3 runs from the conserved cysteine through the conserved F or W. The D gene is left open where the match is weak. Clone size is given for some rows only: seen once, a few or many times, or a class if the clone is expanded.

abundance,j_gene,d_gene,v_gene,CDR3aa,CDR3nt
-,TRBJ1-5,-,TRBV6-2/TRBV6-3,CATSPVGGRVGNQPQHF,TGTGCCACCTCCCCTGTCGGGGGCCGAGTGGGCAATCAGCCCCAGCATTTT
-,TRBJ2-5,TRBD1,TRBV5-8,CASSLGTGAQETQYF,TGTGCCAGCAGCTTGGGGACAGGGGCCCAAGAGACCCAGTACTTC
-,TRBJ1-1,-,TRBV28,CASSLRAGGLNTEAFF,TGTGCCAGCAGTTTGAGGGCAGGCGGACTGAACACTGAAGCTTTCTTT
-,TRBJ2-1,TRBD1,TRBV7-9,CASSTRDSVNEQFF,TGTGCCAGCAGCACCCGGGACAGTGTCAATGAGCAGTTCTTC
many,TRBJ2-2,TRBD2,TRBV6-2/TRBV6-3,CASSYGRGGRSGELFF,TGTGCCAGCAGTTACGGTCGGGGGGGCCGATCCGGGGAGCTGTTTTTT
many,TRBJ1-4,TRBD1,TRBV7-9,CASSLGQAINEKLFF,TGTGCCAGCAGCCTCGGACAGGCTATTAATGAAAAACTGTTTTTT
many,TRBJ2-3,-,TRBV6-2/TRBV6-3,CASRLIKETDRPGDTQYF,TGTGCCAGCAGACTAATAAAGGAGACGGACAGACCAGGTGATACGCAGTATTTT
many,TRBJ1-5,TRBD1,TRBV5-6,CASSLAGGGRQPQHF,TGTGCCAGCAGCTTGGCCGGAGGGGGCCGTCAGCCCCAGCATTTT
many,TRBJ1-1,-,TRBV20-1,CSARAGWTIAEAFF,TGCAGTGCTAGGGCCGGGTGGACGATCGCTGAAGCTTTCTTT
many,TRBJ1-6,TRBD1,TRBV10-2,CASSETVGGQNNSPLHF,TGCGCCAGCAGTGAGACTGTGGGGGGACAGAATAATTCACCCCTCCACTTT
many,TRBJ2-7,TRBD1,TRBV15,CATSRDNRGPGEQYF,TGTGCCACCAGCAGAGATAACAGGGGCCCAGGCGAGCAGTACTTC
many,TRBJ1-6,-,TRBV7-2,CASSTEIDSPLHF,TGTGCCAGCAGTACAGAGATCGATTCACCCCTCCACTTT
many,TRBJ2-2,-,TRBV20-1,CSARETGELFF,TGCAGTGCTAGAGAGACCGGGGAGCTGTTTTTT
many,TRBJ2-7,-,TRBV20-1,CSARSAGNSEREQYF,TGCAGTGCTAGGTCCGCAGGGAATTCTGAAAGGGAGCAGTACTTC
many,TRBJ2-5,TRBD2,TRBV7-9,CASSLTSRGGETQYF,TGTGCCAGCAGCTTAACTTCGCGGGGGGGAGAGACCCAGTACTTC
many,TRBJ2-3,TRBD2,TRBV7-6,CASSTRTSGVRLDTQYF,TGTGCCAGCAGCACCAGGACTAGCGGGGTCCGGTTGGATACGCAGTATTTT
many,TRBJ2-1,TRBD2,TRBV28,CASSSPKLAGGYNEQFF,TGTGCCAGCAGTTCACCCAAACTAGCGGGGGGTTACAATGAGCAGTTCTTC
-,TRBJ1-5,-,TRBV19,CAKLWGHSNQPQHF,TGTGCGAAGCTTTGGGGACATAGCAATCAGCCCCAGCATTTT
many,TRBJ1-1,-,TRBV10-2,CASRPTRMNTEAFF,TGCGCCAGCAGACCGACACGCATGAACACTGAAGCTTTCTTT
many,TRBJ1-1,-,TRBV2,CASFPGMNTEAFF,TGTGCCAGCTTTCCGGGGATGAACACTGAAGCTTTCTTT
-,TRBJ1-1,TRBD1,TRBV5-4,CASSREGTGLGSEAFF,TGTGCCAGCAGCCGTGAGGGGACAGGGCTGGGGAGTGAAGCTTTCTTT
many,TRBJ2-5,-,TRBV12-3/TRBV12-4,CASSGSGGFGTQYF,TGTGCCAGCAGTGGTAGCGGCGGATTTGGGACCCAGTACTTC
many,TRBJ2-3,-,TRBV15,CATSRDTGKTDTQYF,TGTGCCACCAGCAGAGATACGGGGAAGACAGATACGCAGTATTTT
-,TRBJ1-6,-,TRBV20-1,CSAKPTTAYPLHF,TGCAGTGCTAAGCCCACGACCGCTTATCCCCTCCACTTT
once,TRBJ1-2,TRBD1,TRBV20-1,CSAPGQGFGYTF,TGCAGTGCTCCGGGACAGGGGTTTGGCTACACCTTC
many,TRBJ1-2,-,TRBV5-1,CASSFIGTLNYGYTF,TGCGCCAGCAGCTTCATCGGTACCCTCAACTATGGCTACACCTTC
few,TRBJ2-4,-,TRBV29-1,CSVGENIQYF,TGCAGCGTTGGGGAAAACATTCAGTACTTC
many,TRBJ2-1,-,TRBV4-1,CASSPNLHDEQFF,TGCGCCAGCAGCCCGAACCTACACGATGAGCAGTTCTTC
-,TRBJ1-4,-,TRBV20-1,CSARPLLGLSGEKLFF,TGCAGTGCTAGACCCCTCCTTGGGCTCAGCGGTGAAAAACTGTTTTTT
-,TRBJ1-2,TRBD1,TRBV11-2,CASSLEGGAGYGYTF,TGTGCCAGCAGCTTAGAAGGGGGCGCGGGCTATGGCTACACCTTC
many,TRBJ1-1,TRBD1,TRBV20-1,CSALSQGAIEAFF,TGCAGTGCACTTTCACAGGGGGCTATTGAAGCTTTCTTT
many,TRBJ2-1,TRBD2,TRBV6-1,CASSLSTSGGGNEQFF,TGTGCCAGCAGTCTATCCACTAGCGGGGGTGGAAATGAGCAGTTCTTC
few,TRBJ1-5,-,TRBV4-1,CASSQEDGRNQPQHF,TGCGCCAGCAGCCAAGAGGACGGACGTAATCAGCCCCAGCATTTT
many,TRBJ2-1,-,TRBV12-3/TRBV12-4,CASSSGGGSYNEQFF,TGTGCCAGCAGTTCAGGGGGGGGATCCTACAATGAGCAGTTCTTC
-,TRBJ2-1,TRBD2,TRBV6-1,CASSRASGDDEQFF,TGTGCCAGCAGTCGCGCTAGCGGGGACGATGAGCAGTTCTTC
many,TRBJ2-5,-,TRBV7-9,CASSLGLYQETQYF,TGTGCCAGCAGCTTGGGACTGTACCAAGAGACCCAGTACTTC
many,TRBJ2-5,-,TRBV5-1,CASSLSRVGEETQYF,TGCGCCAGCAGCTTGTCCAGGGTGGGGGAAGAGACCCAGTACTTC
many,TRBJ1-2,-,TRBV5-1,CASSLVSEGNYGYTF,TGTGCCAGCAGCTTGGTCTCGGAGGGGAACTATGGCTACACCTTC
many,TRBJ2-5,-,TRBV27,CASSSPGGWETQYF,TGTGCCAGCAGTTCTCCAGGAGGGTGGGAGACCCAGTACTTC
-,TRBJ1-3,-,TRBV9,CASSAGSAGNTIYF,TGTGCCAGCAGCGCAGGGAGTGCTGGAAACACCATATATTTT
few,TRBJ1-6,-,TRBV28,CASSPGFPSFSPLHF,TGTGCCAGCAGTCCGGGATTTCCATCGTTTTCACCCCTCCACTTT
-,TRBJ2-5,-,TRBV7-2,CASSATEETQYF,TGTGCCAGCAGCGCAACTGAGGAGACCCAGTACTTC
many,TRBJ1-1,TRBD1,TRBV5-1,CASSSGQGTEAFF,TGCGCCAGCAGTTCAGGACAGGGTACTGAAGCTTTCTTT
few,TRBJ2-7,-,TRBV10-1,CASSDSREPTEQYF,TGCGCCAGCAGTGATTCCCGGGAACCGACCGAGCAGTACTTC
many,TRBJ2-7,TRBD1,TRBV20-1,CSARERQGDEQYF,TGCAGTGCTAGAGAAAGGCAGGGGGACGAGCAGTACTTC
many,TRBJ1-2,TRBD1,TRBV7-9,CASSRGTGRYGYTF,TGTGCCAGCAGCCGAGGGACAGGGCGATATGGCTACACCTTC
many,TRBJ2-5,-,TRBV5-5,CASSPLATLLGETQYF,TGTGCCAGCAGCCCGCTAGCGACTCTACTAGGGGAGACCCAGTACTTC
many,TRBJ2-7,-,TRBV6-2/TRBV6-3,CASQDRHSYEQYF,TGTGCCAGCCAGGACCGGCACTCCTACGAGCAGTACTTC
once,TRBJ2-1,-,TRBV25-1,CASSVGAFNEQFF,TGTGCCAGCAGCGTCGGGGCTTTCAATGAGCAGTTCTTC
-,TRBJ1-1,-,TRBV19,CASSIAHRDSEAFF,TGTGCCAGTAGTATAGCCCACCGTGACAGCGAAGCTTTCTTT
-,TRBJ2-1,-,TRBV20-1,CSARPPGGNEQFF,TGCAGTGCTAGACCACCTGGCGGCAATGAGCAGTTCTTC
-,TRBJ2-1,-,TRBV6-1,CANSKGGYTSYNEQFF,TGTGCCAACAGCAAGGGGGGGTACACCTCCTACAATGAGCAGTTCTTC
-,TRBJ1-3,TRBD1,TRBV9,CASSVGTGGSGNTIYF,TGTGCCAGCAGCGTGGGGACAGGGGGCTCTGGAAACACCATATATTTT
-,TRBJ1-2,-,TRBV7-9,CASSFPGQNYGYTF,TGTGCCAGCAGCTTTCCGGGACAAAACTATGGCTACACCTTC
-,TRBJ2-4,-,TRBV20-1,CSARGQGGAEQYFGPAKNIQYF,-
many,TRBJ2-7,TRBD1,TRBV20-1,CSAKPGQNYEQYF,TGCAGTGCTAAACCGGGACAGAACTACGAGCAGTACTTC
-,TRBJ2-5,TRBD2,TRBV7-9,CASSLGRAGGLQETQYF,TGTGCCAGCAGCTTAGGCCGAGCGGGGGGACTCCAAGAGACCCAGTACTTC